This record looks at one T cell receptor beta chain sequence and its context. Its specificity is not known. Blood replicates held 0.5 ug DNA, tumor or normal breast roughly 1.5 ug, two each. Method: immunoSEQ multiplex PCR; TCRdb's copy keeps in-frame clones and lacks some. Of about 24,000 clones in the sample, about 67% were seen once. The record originates from a study of early stage breast cancer tumors. Study at large: Eight ER+/PR+/HER2- tumors were invasive ductal; four were invasive lobular.

The germline gives CDR1 SGHNT, CDR2 YENEEA. This CDR3 has 16 amino acids. V was trimmed by 2 bases and J by 0 bases, leaving 10 bases between them. Findings of the study overall: Comparing each tissue with blood distinguished tumor from normal in most of the 16 patients. Enriched TCRB sequences shared across patients were mostly commonly generated sequences.

The source is a person in their sixties with breast cancer. The V gene is TRBV11-3, the J gene TRBJ1-4; D not resolved. The source material was breast tumor tissue. This CDR3 is CASSLQRFSTNEKLFF. The DNA for the CDR3 is TGTGCCAGCAGCTTACAGAGGTTCTCAACTAATGAAAAACTGTTTTTT.